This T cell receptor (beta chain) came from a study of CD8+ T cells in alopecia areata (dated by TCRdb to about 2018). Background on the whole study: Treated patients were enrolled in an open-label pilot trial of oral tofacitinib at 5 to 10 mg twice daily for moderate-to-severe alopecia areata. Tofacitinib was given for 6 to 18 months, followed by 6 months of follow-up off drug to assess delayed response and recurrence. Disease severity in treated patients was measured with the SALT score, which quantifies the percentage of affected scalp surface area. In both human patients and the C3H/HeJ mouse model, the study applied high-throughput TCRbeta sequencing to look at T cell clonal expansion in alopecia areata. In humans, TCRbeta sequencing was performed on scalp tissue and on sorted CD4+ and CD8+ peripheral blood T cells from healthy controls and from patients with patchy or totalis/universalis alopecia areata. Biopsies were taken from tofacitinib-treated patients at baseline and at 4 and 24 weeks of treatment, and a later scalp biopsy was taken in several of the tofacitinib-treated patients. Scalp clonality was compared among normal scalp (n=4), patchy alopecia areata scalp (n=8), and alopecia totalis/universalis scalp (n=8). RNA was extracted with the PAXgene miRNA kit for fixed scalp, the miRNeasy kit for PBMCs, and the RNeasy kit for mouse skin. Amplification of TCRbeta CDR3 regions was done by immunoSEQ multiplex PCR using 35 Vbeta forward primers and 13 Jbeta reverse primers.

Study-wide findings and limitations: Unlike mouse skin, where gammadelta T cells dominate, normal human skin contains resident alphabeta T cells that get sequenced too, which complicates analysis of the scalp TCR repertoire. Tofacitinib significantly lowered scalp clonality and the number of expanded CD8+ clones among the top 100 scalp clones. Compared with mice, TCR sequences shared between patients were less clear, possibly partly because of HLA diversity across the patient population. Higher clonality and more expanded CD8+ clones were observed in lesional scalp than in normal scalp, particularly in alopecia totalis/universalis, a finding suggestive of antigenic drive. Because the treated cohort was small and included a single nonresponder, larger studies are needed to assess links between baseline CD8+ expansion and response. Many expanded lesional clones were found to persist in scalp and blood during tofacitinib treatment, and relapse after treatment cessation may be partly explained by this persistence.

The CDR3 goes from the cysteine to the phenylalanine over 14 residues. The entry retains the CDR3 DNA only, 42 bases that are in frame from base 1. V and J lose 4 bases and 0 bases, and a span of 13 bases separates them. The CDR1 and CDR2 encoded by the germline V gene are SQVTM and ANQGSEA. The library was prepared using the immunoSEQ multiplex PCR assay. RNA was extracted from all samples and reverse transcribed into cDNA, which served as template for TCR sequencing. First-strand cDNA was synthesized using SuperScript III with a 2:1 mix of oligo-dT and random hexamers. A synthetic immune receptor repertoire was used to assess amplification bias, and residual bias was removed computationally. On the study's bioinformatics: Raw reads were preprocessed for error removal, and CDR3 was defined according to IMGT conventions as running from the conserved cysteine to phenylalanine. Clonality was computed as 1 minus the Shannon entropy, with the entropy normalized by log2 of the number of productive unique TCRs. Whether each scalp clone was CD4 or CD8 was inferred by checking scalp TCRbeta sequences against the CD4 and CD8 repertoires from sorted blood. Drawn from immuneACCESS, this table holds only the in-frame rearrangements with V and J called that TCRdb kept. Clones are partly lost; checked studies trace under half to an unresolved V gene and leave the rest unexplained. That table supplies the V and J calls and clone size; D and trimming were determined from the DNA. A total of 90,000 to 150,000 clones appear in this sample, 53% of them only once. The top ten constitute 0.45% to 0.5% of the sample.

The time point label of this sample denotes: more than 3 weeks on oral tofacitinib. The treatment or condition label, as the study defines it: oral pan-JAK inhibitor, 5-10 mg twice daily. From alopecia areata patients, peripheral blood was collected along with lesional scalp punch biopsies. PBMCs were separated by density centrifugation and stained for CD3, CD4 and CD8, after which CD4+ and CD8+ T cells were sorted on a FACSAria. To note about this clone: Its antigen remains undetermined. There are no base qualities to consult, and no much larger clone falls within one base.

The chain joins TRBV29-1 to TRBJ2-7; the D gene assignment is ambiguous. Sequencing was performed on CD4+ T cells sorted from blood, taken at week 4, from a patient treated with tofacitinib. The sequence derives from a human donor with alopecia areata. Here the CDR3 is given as CSVAGRMDSYEQYF. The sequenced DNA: TGCAGCGTTGCTGGCAGAATGGACTCCTACGAGCAGTACTTC.